This is a list of T cell receptor beta chains from one sample in a study of CD8 T cells in ankylosing spondylitis. MiXCR, applied by TCRdb to the 5' RACE reads, yields one record per CDR3 protein. The sample has 310,000 or so distinct CDR3 sequences; around 20% are singletons. Sample: blood, either unsorted or a sorted T cell fraction (not recorded which). These receptors came from a male donor with ankylosing spondylitis or in good health (not recorded which). Both conserved end residues are part of each CDR3. Each record gives: D gene, clone size, J gene, V gene, CDR3 DNA, CDR3 protein. A D gene is named only where the DNA matches it firmly. Some rows mark clone size as missing; the rest say once, few, many or name a class of expanded clone.

. . TRBJ1-2 TRBV15 TGTGCCACCAGCAGAGATATCGGGCGGCCCGGGGGCTACACCTTC CATSRDIGRPGGYTF
. many TRBJ1-5 TRBV28 TGTGCCAGCAGCCTCGGACAGAACAATCAGCCCCAGCATTTT CASSLGQNNQPQHF
. few TRBJ2-2 TRBV5-1 TGCGCCAGCAGCTTGGAAGACTCGTCGAACACCGGGGAGCTGTTTTTT CASSLEDSSNTGELFF
TRBD2 few TRBJ2-3 TRBV4-2 TGTGCCAGCAGCCAAGACTCCGGGACTAACACAGATACGCAGTATTTT CASSQDSGTNTDTQYF
TRBD1 few TRBJ1-2 TRBV12-3/TRBV12-4 TGTGCCAGCAGTGGAACAGGGGGCTCCTATGGCTACACCTTC CASSGTGGSYGYTF
. few TRBJ2-1 TRBV5-1 TGCGCCAGCAGCTCGGGGACCCAACAGTCCTACAATGAGCAGTTCTTC CASSSGTQQSYNEQFF
. . TRBJ1-6 TRBV5-1 TGCGCCAGCAGCTCCACGGATTCCTATAATTCACCCCTCCACTTT CASSSTDSYNSPLHF
. few TRBJ2-5 TRBV29-1 TGCAGCGTTGAAGGGCAGGAAAGTCAAGAGACCCAGTACTTC CSVEGQESQETQYF
. . TRBJ2-2 TRBV5-1 TGCGCCAGCAGCTTGCGGTCCCGCACCTACGCCGGGGAGCTGTTTTTT CASSLRSRTYAGELFF
. . TRBJ1-5 TRBV6-1 TGTGCCAACAGCCCCCAGGGTGGTGTGAGCAATCAGCCCCAGCATTTT CANSPQGGVSNQPQHF
TRBD1 few TRBJ1-5 TRBV27 TGTGCCAGCAGTTTAGGGGGGACAGGGCGTTGGCAGCCCCAGCATTTT CASSLGGTGRWQPQHF
. . TRBJ2-2 TRBV5-5 TGTGCCAGCAGTTCCGGGACCACGAACACCGGGGAGCTGTTTTTT CASSSGTTNTGELFF
. few TRBJ1-3 TRBV10-3 TGTGCCATCAGTGATCGGAGACAGAAGATCTCTGGAAACACCATATATTTT CAISDRRQKISGNTIYF
. . TRBJ2-1 TRBV12-3/TRBV12-4 TGTGCCAGCGGTCGGGGGTCGACAGAAACGTACAATGAGCAGTTCTTC CASGRGSTETYNEQFF
. few TRBJ2-4 TRBV10-3 TGTGCCATCAGTGGGGGGGCCTCCACCAAAAACATTCAGTACTTC CAISGGASTKNIQYF
TRBD2 . TRBJ2-3 TRBV5-1 TGCGCCAGCAGCTTCCGACTAGCGGGGGGGAAGGCGGATACGCAGTATTTT CASSFRLAGGKADTQYF
. few TRBJ2-1 TRBV24-1 TGTGCCACCAGTGATTTTAACGGTAGGCACAATGAGCAGTTCTTC CATSDFNGRHNEQFF
. . TRBJ2-3 TRBV6-1 TGTGCCAGCATCAAACTGCCCTTGACCCAGGATACGCAGTATTTT CASIKLPLTQDTQYF
TRBD1 . TRBJ2-1 TRBV9 TGTGCCAGCAGCGTAGAACAGGGGGCAGGGAATGAGCAGTTCTTC CASSVEQGAGNEQFF
. . TRBJ2-3 TRBV3-1 TGTGCCAGCAGCCCGCCGGCCCGCGGCGATACGCAGTATTTT CASSPPARGDTQYF
TRBD1 . TRBJ1-5 TRBV20-1 TGCAGTGCTAGAGATCCTTCGGCAGGGGGCGGTAATCAGCCCCAGCATTTT CSARDPSAGGGNQPQHF
. few TRBJ1-2 TRBV7-2 TGTGCCAGCAGCGACCCACTCTATGGCTACACCTTC CASSDPLYGYTF
. . TRBJ1-4 TRBV27 TGTGCCAGCAGTTTATCGGCGGTCCTTAATGAAAAACTGTTTTTT CASSLSAVLNEKLFF
TRBD1 . TRBJ2-5 TRBV29-1 TGCAGCGCAGGACAGGGGGCCAGCGAGACCCAGTACTTC CSAGQGASETQYF
TRBD2 . TRBJ2-1 TRBV7-6 TGTGCCAGCAGCCTCCGAGGGGCTAGCGGGACTACCTACAATGAGCAGTTCTTC CASSLRGASGTTYNEQFF
TRBD1 . TRBJ2-3 TRBV10-1 TGCGCCAGCAGTGCATGGCAGGGGGCTGTGGGGTACACAGATACGCAGTATTTT CASSAWQGAVGYTDTQYF
. . TRBJ1-4 TRBV12-3/TRBV12-4 TGTGCCAGCAGTCGGGGGCCCTATGAAAAACTGTTTTTT CASSRGPYEKLFF
TRBD2 . TRBJ2-3 TRBV3-1 TGTGCCAGCAGCCAAAACCCGGGACTAGCGGGAGGACTCACAGATACGCAGTATTTT CASSQNPGLAGGLTDTQYF
. . TRBJ2-5 TRBV5-1 TGCGCCAGCAGCCCGGTAGTCCCTACAGAGACCCAGTACTTC CASSPVVPTETQYF
TRBD1 many TRBJ2-3 TRBV9 TGTGCCAGCAGCCCCCGACAGGGACAAGATACGCAGTATTTT CASSPRQGQDTQYF
. . TRBJ2-1 TRBV7-2 TGTGCCAGCAGCTTAGTTCTTGGTGAGCAGTTCTTC CASSLVLGEQFF
TRBD1 . TRBJ2-3 TRBV12-3/TRBV12-4 TGTGCCAGCAGTTACCCAGGACAGGGTGGGGATACGCAGTATTTT CASSYPGQGGDTQYF
. . TRBJ2-3 TRBV5-1 TGCGCCAGCAGCTTAAGCACGGGGGGCCGGACAGATACGCAGTATTTT CASSLSTGGRTDTQYF
TRBD2 . TRBJ2-2 TRBV20-1 TGCAGTGCTCTAGGACTAGCGGGAGAGAACACCGGGGAGCTGTTTTTT CSALGLAGENTGELFF
. few TRBJ2-4 TRBV28 TGTGCCAGCTTAACTTCGGCCCCTGGAAACATTCAGTACTTC CASLTSAPGNIQYF
TRBD1 many TRBJ2-2 TRBV24-1 TGTGCCACCAGTGAGCCCGGGACAGTCGGGGAGCTGTTTTTT CATSEPGTVGELFF
TRBD2 . TRBJ2-1 TRBV29-1 TGCAGCGTTGCGCTAGCGGTATACAATGAGCAGTTCTTC CSVALAVYNEQFF
TRBD2 . TRBJ2-3 TRBV6-5 TGTGCCAGCAGTTACTTCCCGACTAGCGCAGATACGCAGTATTTT CASSYFPTSADTQYF
. . TRBJ2-3 TRBV12-3/TRBV12-4 TGTGCCAGCAGTCCGGTGGGCGGTCTTAGCACAGATACGCAGTATTTT CASSPVGGLSTDTQYF
. . TRBJ1-1 TRBV12-3/TRBV12-4 TGTGCCAGCAGTTTTCGGGCAGGGGCCTTGCCGGTCACTGAAGCTTTCTTT CASSFRAGALPVTEAFF
. . TRBJ2-3 TRBV7-3 TGTGCCAGCAGCTTAACAGTCTCGGCTACAGATACGCAGTATTTT CASSLTVSATDTQYF